The sequence of this T cell receptor (beta chain) was determined in a study of PD-L1 blockade in urothelial cancer. Study details: Individuals in the cohort had been given 0 to 3 earlier chemotherapy regimens.

Time point meaning: pretreatment peripheral blood. The assay was immunoSEQ multiplex PCR, and TCRdb's table has in-frame clones only and misses some. This sample yields under 50,000 clones, of which roughly nine tenths are seen a single time; 11% belongs to the top ten. CDR1 and CDR2 (germline): LGHNA, YNFKEQ. This CDR3 has 17 amino acids. V lost 3 bases, J lost 4 bases, and 11 bases stayed unmatched. The clonotype was recovered from a woman between 55 and 75 years old with urothelial cancer. Source: PBMCs, taken around atezolizumab (anti-PD-L1) treatment. The chain uses TRBV4-2 and TRBJ2-5, with 10 bases lining up with TRBD2. In DNA, the CDR3 is TGTGCCAGCAGCCAGGGTGGGGTAGCGGGAGGACTAGAGACCCAGTACTTC. It encodes CASSQGGVAGGLETQYF.